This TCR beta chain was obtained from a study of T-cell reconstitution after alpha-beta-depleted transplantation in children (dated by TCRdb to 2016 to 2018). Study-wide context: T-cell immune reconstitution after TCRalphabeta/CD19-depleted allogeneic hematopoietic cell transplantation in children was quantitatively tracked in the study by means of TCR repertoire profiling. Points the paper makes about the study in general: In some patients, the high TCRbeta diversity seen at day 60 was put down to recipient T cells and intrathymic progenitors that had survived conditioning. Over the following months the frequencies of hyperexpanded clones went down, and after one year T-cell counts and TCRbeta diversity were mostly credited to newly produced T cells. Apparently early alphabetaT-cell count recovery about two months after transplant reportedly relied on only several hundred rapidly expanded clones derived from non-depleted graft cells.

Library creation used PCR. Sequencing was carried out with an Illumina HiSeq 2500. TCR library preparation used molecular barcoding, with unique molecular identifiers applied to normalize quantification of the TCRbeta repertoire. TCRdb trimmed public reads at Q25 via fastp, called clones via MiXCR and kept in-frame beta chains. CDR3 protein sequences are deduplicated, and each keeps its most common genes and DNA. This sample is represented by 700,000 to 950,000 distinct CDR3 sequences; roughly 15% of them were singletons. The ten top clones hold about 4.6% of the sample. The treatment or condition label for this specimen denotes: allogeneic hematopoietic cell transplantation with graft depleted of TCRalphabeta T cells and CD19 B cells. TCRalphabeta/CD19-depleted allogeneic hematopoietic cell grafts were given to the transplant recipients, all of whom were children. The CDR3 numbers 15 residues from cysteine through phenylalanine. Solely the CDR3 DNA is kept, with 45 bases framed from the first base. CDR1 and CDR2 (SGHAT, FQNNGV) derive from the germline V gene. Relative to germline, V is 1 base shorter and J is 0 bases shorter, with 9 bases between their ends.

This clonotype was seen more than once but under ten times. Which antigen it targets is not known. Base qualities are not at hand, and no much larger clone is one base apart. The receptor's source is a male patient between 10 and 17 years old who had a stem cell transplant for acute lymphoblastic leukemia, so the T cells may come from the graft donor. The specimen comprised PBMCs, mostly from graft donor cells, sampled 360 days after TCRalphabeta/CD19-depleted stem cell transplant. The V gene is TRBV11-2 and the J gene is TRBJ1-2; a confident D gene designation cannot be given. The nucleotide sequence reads TGTGCCAGCAGCTTAGGTCCAGCCCCTAACTATGGCTACACCTTC. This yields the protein CASSLGPAPNYGYTF.